This T cell receptor beta chain was observed in a study of early T cells in non-severe SARS-CoV-2 infection. Individual cDNA molecules carried attached unique molecular identifiers. One entry per CDR3 protein, called by TCRdb with MiXCR from the 5' RACE reads. The sample has roughly 120,000 distinct CDR3 sequences, around 12% seen once; the top ten hold around 4%. This clonotype has only a few counts. The source was whole blood, collected at baseline. The sequence was collected from an adult who was a healthcare worker with PCR-confirmed SARS-CoV-2 infection or an uninfected control (not recorded which).

This CDR3 is CASSPGVPYEQYF. For the CDR3, the DNA is TGTGCCAGCAGCCCGGGAGTTCCCTACGAGCAGTACTTC. V is TRBV14 and J is TRBJ2-7, with D possibly matching TRBD2 (6 bases). Germline V CDR1 and CDR2: SGHDN, FVKESK. This CDR3 is 13 amino acids long. Trimming pared 4 bases from V and 2 bases from J, leaving 9 bases between.